This TCR beta chain was captured in a study of response to subunit inactivated influenza vaccine. The CDR3 extends over 12 amino acids. V shed 6 bases and J shed 2 bases, with 9 bases lying between them. In germline, CDR1 is SQVTM, CDR2 ANQGSEA. TCRdb itself ran the RT-PCR reads through MiXCR, one entry per CDR3 protein. The sample consists of more than 550,000 distinct CDR3 sequences, approximately 10% of them appearing once. These sequences were also reported in another study, on T cells expressing NK-cell markers. This second report adds: It was by 5'RACE template switching with UMIs that TCR beta cDNA was made. Cells sorted as CD3+CD56+NKG2C+, CD3+CD56+NKG2C- and CD3+CD56-NKG2C+ T cells supplied the TCR beta repertoires. The eight sequenced donors comprised seven who were HCMV-seropositive and one who was seronegative. Six of the donors carried dominant NKG2C+ clonotypes that took up about 1.0-8% of their CD8+ T cells.

The clonotype was recovered from a man aged 45-60 years who received an inactivated influenza vaccine. The sample consisted of PBMCs from blood, taken on the day of vaccination. The J gene is TRBJ2-3, the V gene TRBV29-1; the D call may be TRBD1 or TRBD2 (5 bases each). As DNA, the CDR3 is TGCAGCGTGGGGACCTACACAGATACGCAGTATTTT. It codes for CSVGTYTDTQYF.